The 21 T cell receptor beta chains in this list originate from one sample, sequenced in a study of cytomegalovirus exposure and HLA in healthy donors. Researchers ran the PCR with 60 Vbeta and 13 Jbeta primers. Here immunoSEQ multiplex PCR was the method, and the copy in TCRdb shows in-frame clones only, minus some. Here the sample spans some 130,000 clones, more than 75% being singletons. Sample: PBMCs. The receptors originated from a man aged 25-45 years in good health and CMV-seronegative.

As DNA, the CDR3 is TGTGCCATCAGTGAGTCCGGGAGCTCATGGACCCAGTACTTC. Amino acids: CAISESGSSWTQYF. This chain uses TRBV10-3 with TRBJ2-5, with D maybe TRBD2 (6 bases). This CDR3 has 14 residues. The V end was cut by 0 bases, the J end by 7 bases, with 12 bases between. Germline V gene data show CDR1 as ENHRY and CDR2 as SYGVKD.

The gene calls are TRBV25-1 and TRBJ1-5; D is undetermined. The germline CDR1 and CDR2 sequences are MGHDK and SYGVNS. This CDR3 comprises 13 residues. V lost 2 bases and J lost 2, with 4 bases in between. Here the CDR3 reads CASSEVGNQPQHF. The CDR3 DNA is TGTGCCAGCAGTGAAGTCGGCAATCAGCCCCAGCATTTT.

This clone has just one count. V is TRBV5-4 and J is TRBJ2-3; 8 bases agree with TRBD2. Germline V lookup: CDR1 SGHNT, CDR2 YYREEE (reference sequence). V was clipped by 3 bases and J by 4 bases; unmatched bases: 7. There are 15 residues in the CDR3. The CDR3 region is CASSWGTSGADTQYF. The CDR3 nucleotides are TGTGCCAGCAGCTGGGGGACTAGTGGGGCAGATACGCAGTATTTT.

The chain couples TRBV7-6 to TRBJ2-5; 10 bases fit TRBD2. The CDR3 runs 15 residues. V shed 4 bases and J 1 base; nucleotides not matched to a gene: 3. The germline V gene has CDR1 SGHVS and CDR2 FNYEAQ. The CDR3 sequence is CASSYGLAVQETQYF. Here the CDR3 DNA reads TGTGCCAGCAGCTACGGACTAGCGGTCCAAGAGACCCAGTACTTC. Using reference TRBV7-6 and TRBJ2-5 for the parts outside the CDR3, the full variable domain is GAGVSQSPRYKVTKRGQDVALRCDPISGHVSLYWYRQALGQGPEFLTYFNYEAQQDKSGLPNDRFSAERPEGSISTLTIQRTEQRDSAMYRCASSYGLAVQETQYFGPGTRLLVL.

The gene calls are TRBV27 and TRBJ2-3, with 10 bases identical to TRBD2. The V gene end was trimmed by 1 base and the J gene end by 2 bases; junction bases not matched to a gene: 6. The CDR3 loop spans 17 amino acids. Germline V CDR1 and CDR2: MNHEY, SMNVEV (reference sequence). CDR3 sequence (DNA): TGTGCCAGCAGTTTATATGCCCTAGCGGGAGCCACAGATACGCAGTATTTT. Residues: CASSLYALAGATDTQYF.

The genes are TRBV28 and TRBJ2-7; 10 positions match TRBD2. The germline V gene has CDR1 MDHEN and CDR2 SYDVKM. The CDR3 is 17 residues long. V trimming: 7 bases; J trimming: 6 bases; junction bases outside the gene matches: 18. The DNA for the CDR3 is TGTGCCAGCATCTGGGGTGGGACTAGCGTGTTAGGGTCCGAGCAGTACTTC. Its translation is CASIWGGTSVLGSEQYF.

The chain employs TRBV4-1 and TRBJ2-4; 9 positions agree with TRBD1. CDR3 length: 18 amino acids. V gave up 1 base and J gave up 0 bases; unmatched junction bases: 7. The germline V gene has CDR1 MGHRA and CDR2 YSYEKL. CDR3 amino acids: CASSQGGQGLLAKNIQYF. CDR3 in DNA: TGCGCCAGCAGCCAAGGGGGACAGGGCCTACTAGCCAAAAACATTCAGTACTTC.

This clone occurred once. V usage is TRBV30 and J usage is TRBJ2-7, with 10 bases that match TRBD2. CDR3 length equals 14 residues. The germline gives CDR1 GTSNPN, CDR2 SVGIG (reference sequence). Trimming removed 5 bases from V and 1 base from J; junction bases left unmatched: 5. CDR3 sequence: CAWGLAGASYEQYF. The CDR3 bases are TGTGCCTGGGGTCTAGCGGGAGCTTCCTACGAGCAGTACTTC.

This chain joins TRBV5-1 and TRBJ2-2, with 8 bases matching TRBD2. CDR1 is SGHRS, CDR2 YFSETQ, per germline. This CDR3 has 17 residues. The V segment lost 1 base and the J segment 6 bases; nucleotides outside the gene matches: 11. Written as DNA, the CDR3 is TGCGCCAGCAGCTTGCGTGCGGGAGGAAGTGGCGCCGGGGAGCTGTTTTTT. Amino acid sequence: CASSLRAGGSGAGELFF.

The rearrangement links TRBV6-5 to TRBJ1-5; D unresolved. The CDR3 is made up of 15 amino acids. Looked up from germline, CDR1 is MNHEY and CDR2 is SVGAGI. Trimming cost V 7 bases and J 3 bases, with 16 bases left between them. CDR3 in amino acids: CASKRSSGSNQPQHF. DNA of the CDR3: TGTGCCAGCAAAAGGTCGTCGGGTTCCAATCAGCCCCAGCATTTT.

The rearrangement joins TRBV19 to TRBJ2-5; the match to TRBD2 covers 9 bases. CDR1 LNHDA and CDR2 SQIVND come from the germline V gene (reference sequence). CDR3 length equals 14 residues. Unmatched junction bases numbered 3, after V lost 6 bases and J lost 1 base. The CDR3 loop is CASRDSGSQETQYF. The DNA of the CDR3 is TGTGCCAGTAGGGATAGCGGGAGCCAAGAGACCCAGTACTTC.

The sample holds one count of this clone. V is TRBV9 and J is TRBJ2-3; unclear D gene. Trimming left V 0 bases short and J 0 bases short, with 5 bases between. Per the germline V gene, CDR1 is SGDLS and CDR2 is YYNGEE. CDR3 size: 14 residues. Here the CDR3 DNA reads TGTGCCAGCAGCGTAGGCGATAGCACAGATACGCAGTATTTT. Residues: CASSVGDSTDTQYF. Complete variable domain (other parts from reference TRBV9 and TRBJ2-3): DSGVTQTPKHLITATGQRVTLRCSPRSGDLSVYWYQQSLDQGLQFLIQYYNGEERAKGNILERFSAQQFPDLHSELNLSSLELGDSALYFCASSVGDSTDTQYFGPGTRLTVL.

This clone was seen once. V gene TRBV12-5 combines with J gene TRBJ2-3; 12 nucleotides match TRBD2. Germline trimming cut 3 bases from V and 5 bases from J; bases unmatched to any gene: 6. Germline CDR1 is LGHNT and CDR2 is FRNRAP. CDR3 size: 16 residues. The CDR3, as DNA: TGTGCTAGTGGTTTAGGCCTAGCGGGAGGGGGAGATACGCAGTATTTT. Its protein product is CASGLGLAGGGDTQYF.

This chain uses TRBV5-6 with TRBJ2-3, with 11 bases that match TRBD2. Germline V gives CDR1 SGHDT, CDR2 YYEEEE. The CDR3 is 19 amino acids. With V trimmed by 4 bases and J by 0 bases, 13 bases remained unmatched. CDR3 region: CASSLLGTSGFSSTDTQYF. CDR3 bases: TGTGCCAGCAGCCTATTGGGGACTAGCGGTTTCTCTAGCACAGATACGCAGTATTTT.

J is TRBJ2-7 and V is TRBV28; D is possibly TRBD2 (6 bases). Trimming shortened V by 2 bases and J by 1 base, and 12 bases separated the two germline ends. Germline V gene sequence: CDR1 MDHEN, CDR2 SYDVKM. CDR3 length equals 15 residues. The chain's CDR3 is CASSLPDSGSYEQYF. DNA of the CDR3: TGTGCCAGCAGTTTACCCGATAGCGGTTCCTACGAGCAGTACTTC.

CDR3 residues: CASSETSATGTQYF. CDR3 nucleotide sequence: TGTGCCAGCAGTGAGACTAGCGCCACAGGGACCCAGTACTTC. V gene TRBV6-4 combines with J gene TRBJ2-5; TRBD2 aligns across 8 bases. With V trimmed by 3 bases and J by 7 bases, 7 bases remained unmatched. CDR1 and CDR2 (germline): MRHNA, SNTAGT. This CDR3 is built from 14 residues.

This clone was observed a few times. The rearrangement uses TRBV5-1 and TRBJ2-6; 9 nucleotides match TRBD1. Per germline, CDR1 SGHRS and CDR2 YFSETQ. V shed 3 bases and J 0 bases; nucleotides not matched to a gene: 7. The CDR3 loop spans 18 amino acids. The CDR3 spells CASSSTPDRGSGANVLTF. The CDR3 DNA reads TGCGCCAGCAGCTCGACCCCGGACAGGGGCTCTGGGGCCAACGTCCTGACTTTC.

The chain carries TRBV10-3 and TRBJ2-7; D perhaps matches TRBD2 (5 bases). V gave up 4 bases and J gave up 4 bases, with 20 bases separating them. Germline V gives CDR1 ENHRY, CDR2 SYGVKD. This CDR3 spans 16 amino acids. In DNA form, the CDR3 reads TGTGCCATCAGTGGAAACCTCACGGCTAGCCCGTACGAGCAGTACTTC. It is translated as CAISGNLTASPYEQYF.

V is TRBV5-8 and J is TRBJ2-4; the match to TRBD2 covers 10 bases. The CDR3 totals 15 residues. V shed 6 bases and J 8 bases; nucleotides not matched to a gene: 11. Germline V CDR1 and CDR2: SGHTS, YDEGEE. CDR3 sequence reads: CASTGGASGSYIQYF. As DNA, the CDR3 is TGTGCCAGCACCGGGGGGGCTAGCGGGAGTTACATTCAGTACTTC. The complete variable domain, with remaining parts taken from reference TRBV5-8 and TRBJ2-4, reads EAGVTQSPTHLIKTRGQQATLRCSPISGHTSVYWYQQALGLGLQFLLWYDEGEERNRGNFPPRFSGRQFPNYSSELNVNALELEDSALYLCASTGGASGSYIQYFGAGTRLSVL.

V is TRBV2 and J is TRBJ2-7; D is ambiguous. Germline lookup yields CDR1 SNHLY and CDR2 FYNNEI. Trimming removed 5 bases from V and 4 bases from J, with 6 bases in between. The length of the CDR3 is 11 residues. The CDR3 DNA reads as TGTGCCAGCAGTCAACATTACGAGCAGTACTTC. This encodes CASSQHYEQYF.

This clone was detected only a few times. The chain couples TRBV2 to TRBJ1-4, with 7 bases fitting TRBD1. The CDR3 runs 15 residues. Germline V gene data show CDR1 as SNHLY and CDR2 as FYNNEI. Unmatched junction bases numbered 16, after V lost 8 bases and J lost 10 bases. CDR3 DNA: TGTGCCAGCTCCCCGCAGCGACAGGGCGCTGGAAAACTGTTTTTT. Residues: CASSPQRQGAGKLFF.